The rows below give T cell receptor beta chains drawn from one sample of a study of T cells in Graves' hyperthyroidism and ophthalmopathy. TCRdb reprocessed the multiplex PCR reads with MiXCR, giving one entry per CDR3 protein. Here the sample spans about 350,000 distinct CDR3 sequences, 12% to 15% being singletons. Source material: blood. The source of these receptors is a woman aged 35 to 49 with Graves' ophthalmopathy. The CDR3 runs from the conserved cysteine through the conserved F or W. The D gene is left open where the match is weak. Not every row has a clone size; where given, it reads once, few, many or a size class.

many,.,TRBJ2-3,TRBV2,CASSEWYGSGSTDTQYF,TGTGCCAGCAGTGAATGGTATGGTAGCGGAAGCACAGATACGCAGTATTTT
many,.,TRBJ1-5,TRBV20-1,CSASSVYSNQPQHF,TGCAGTGCTAGCTCGGTTTATAGCAATCAGCCCCAGCATTTT
many,.,TRBJ1-5,TRBV12-3/TRBV12-4,CASSHTPEGSQPQHF,TGTGCCAGCAGCCATACACCCGAAGGTTCTCAGCCCCAGCATTTT
few,TRBD2,TRBJ2-7,TRBV29-1,CSVNGIAGVYEQYF,TGCAGCGTTAATGGGATAGCGGGAGTTTACGAGCAGTACTTC
many,TRBD1,TRBJ1-1,TRBV10-3,CAIRDSPPGNTEAFF,TGTGCCATAAGGGACAGTCCCCCCGGGAACACTGAAGCTTTCTTT
many,.,TRBJ2-7,TRBV11-2,CASSLVVGQTYEQYF,TGTGCCAGCAGCTTGGTTGTCGGACAGACCTACGAGCAGTACTTC
many,.,TRBJ2-7,TRBV7-2,CASSLVNPYEQYF,TGTGCCAGCAGCTTAGTCAATCCCTACGAGCAGTACTTC
many,.,TRBJ1-2,TRBV6-5,CASSYTEGAYGYTF,TGTGCCAGCAGTTACACAGAGGGAGCCTATGGCTACACCTTC
.,TRBD1,TRBJ2-1,TRBV5-1,CASSSGQVYNEQFF,TGCGCCAGCAGCTCGGGACAGGTCTACAATGAGCAGTTCTTC
many,.,TRBJ1-6,TRBV20-1,CSARKDRNSPLHF,TGCAGTGCTAGGAAGGACAGAAATTCACCCCTCCACTTT
few,TRBD2,TRBJ2-7,TRBV3-1,CASSQAGTTAYEQYF,TGTGCCAGCAGCCAAGCCGGGACTACCGCCTACGAGCAGTACTTC
many,.,TRBJ1-4,TRBV15,CATSRSPDVGAEKLFF,TGTGCCACCAGCAGATCCCCGGATGTGGGCGCTGAAAAACTGTTTTTT
.,.,TRBJ2-5,TRBV9,CASSGRPTETQYF,TGTGCCAGCAGCGGACGGCCCACGGAGACCCAGTACTTC
many,.,TRBJ1-2,TRBV6-5,CASSYAKIRDGRYGYTF,TGTGCCAGCAGCTACGCGAAAATCCGGGACGGACGATATGGCTACACCTTC
.,.,TRBJ2-5,TRBV24-1,CATSDTTQGWGETQYF,TGTGCCACCAGTGACACTACTCAAGGGTGGGGAGAGACCCAGTACTTC
.,.,TRBJ2-3,TRBV10-1,CASSESATRGDTQYF,TGCGCCAGCAGTGAGTCTGCGACTAGGGGAGATACGCAGTATTTT
many,.,TRBJ1-1,TRBV10-3,CAISEVNTEAFF,TGTGCCATCAGTGAGGTGAACACTGAAGCTTTCTTT
once,.,TRBJ1-2,TRBV4-1,CASSSQSGTQVRYGYTF,TGCGCCAGCAGCTCTCAATCCGGGACACAAGTCCGCTATGGCTACACCTTC
.,.,TRBJ1-2,TRBV5-6,CASSQDTEYGYTF,TGTGCCAGCAGCCAGGACACGGAATACGGCTACACCTTC
.,TRBD2,TRBJ2-5,TRBV7-2,CASSLKNSGGGTQYF,TGTGCCAGCAGCTTAAAAAATAGCGGGGGGGGGACCCAGTACTTC
.,.,TRBJ2-1,TRBV30,CAWSIGMANEQFF,TGTGCCTGGAGTATCGGGATGGCCAATGAGCAGTTCTTC
few,.,TRBJ1-1,TRBV6-7,CASSSGRLNAEAFF,TGTGCCAGCAGTTCTGGACGGCTGAACGCTGAAGCTTTCTTT
many,.,TRBJ2-7,TRBV2,CASGPQRASYEQYF,TGTGCCAGCGGGCCCCAGCGAGCCTCCTACGAGCAGTACTTC
few,TRBD1,TRBJ1-1,TRBV28,CASSFSPGTGVNTEAFF,TGTGCCAGCAGTTTCTCCCCTGGGACAGGGGTGAACACTGAAGCTTTCTTT
many,TRBD1,TRBJ1-1,TRBV6-5,CASSYRGPSTEAFF,TGTGCCAGCAGTTACAGGGGGCCGAGCACTGAAGCTTTCTTT
many,TRBD2,TRBJ2-1,TRBV11-2,CASSLGGGRSYNEQFF,TGTGCCAGCAGCTTAGGCGGGGGTCGCTCCTACAATGAGCAGTTCTTC
.,.,TRBJ1-6,TRBV3-1,CASSQDGRGGIDNSPLHF,TGTGCCAGCAGCCAAGATGGTCGAGGAGGGATTGATAATTCACCCCTCCACTTT
few,TRBD1,TRBJ1-5,TRBV20-1,CSAGTGGFSNQPQHF,TGCAGTGCTGGAACAGGGGGCTTTAGCAATCAGCCCCAGCATTTT